This T cell receptor (beta chain) comes out of a study of blood T cell repertoires in COVID-19 (dated by TCRdb to 2020 to 2021). Background on the whole study: Collaborator samples came from the United States, Italy and Spain and covered acute and convalescent phases of COVID-19. The repertoires were released in a freely available public database intended as a resource for research on the immune response to SARS-CoV-2. The material from the prospective study consisted of cDNA or gDNA derived from T cells, B-cell-depleted T cells, or PBMCs. The dataset comprised deeply sampled blood TCRbeta repertoires from subjects exposed to, actively infected with, or recovered from COVID-19. Where HLA class I and class II types were available, the types were taken from metadata supplied by the sample provider, not from assay-based typing. The samples were drawn from the first 160 participants of the ongoing ImmuneRACE study and from 1,254 subjects provided by 6 global collaborators. Sample metadata almost always included a de-identified subject ID, COVID-19 status, age in years and sex.

This clone appeared once. No cognate antigen has been identified for it. Per-base qualities were not stored, and no clone one base away is much larger. General findings and caveats noted by the study authors: The amount of clinical and demographic metadata varied by source and participant and was provided uncurated.

TCRbeta CDR3 regions were amplified from genomic DNA using the immunoSEQ Assay, a bias-controlled multiplex PCR. The paper's processing steps were these. The number of nucleated cells in each sample was estimated by amplification of reference gene primers within the assay. Sequence reads were collapsed and filtered to measure the absolute abundance of every unique TCRbeta CDR3 rearrangement. Productive Simpson clonality was computed per sample as the square root of Simpson's diversity index over productive rearrangements. The table comes from immuneACCESS by way of TCRdb, which keeps in-frame sequences with V and J called. Part of the clones is missing from these tables; in studies checked, under half for an unresolved V gene and the rest for unknown reasons. D and trimming come from the DNA, and the V and J calls and clone size come from that table. The sample profile shows hundreds of thousands of clones; around 89% of them were found once. Jointly, the top ten make up roughly 1.1% of the sample.

Participants in the prospective study were enrolled through a virtual design, were aged about 18 to 89 years, and lived in roughly 25 United States geographic areas. To assign participants to cohorts, the prospective study relied on clinical history that participants themselves reported in a screening survey and a study questionnaire. Recovered participants in ImmuneRACE Cohort 3 were defined as having two consecutive negative NP/OP PCR tests, clearance from a healthcare professional, or resolution of symptoms. Each participant in the prospective study had whole blood, serum and a nasopharyngeal or oropharyngeal swab collected by mobile phlebotomists. Prospective study participants could optionally give additional blood draws and questionnaires over a 2-month period. Before DNA extraction, prospective study blood samples were shipped either frozen or at room temperature. CDR1 MNHEY and CDR2 SMNVEV were looked up in the germline V gene (reference sequence). The CDR3 runs 16 residues from the cysteine to the phenylalanine. The read is trimmed to its CDR3 DNA, 48 bases read in frame from base 1. After removal of 6 bases from V and 5 bases from J, the junction retains 10 bases not matched to a gene.

The source of this sequence is a man aged 30 to 39 who had recovered from COVID-19. Recombination connected TRBV27 to TRBJ2-3; 11 nucleotides in the junction match TRBD2. Sequencing used PBMCs or T cells enriched from blood (not recorded which). The CDR3 protein: CASSWSLAGDLDTQYF. The bases read TGTGCCAGCAGCTGGTCACTAGCGGGAGATCTAGATACGCAGTATTTT.